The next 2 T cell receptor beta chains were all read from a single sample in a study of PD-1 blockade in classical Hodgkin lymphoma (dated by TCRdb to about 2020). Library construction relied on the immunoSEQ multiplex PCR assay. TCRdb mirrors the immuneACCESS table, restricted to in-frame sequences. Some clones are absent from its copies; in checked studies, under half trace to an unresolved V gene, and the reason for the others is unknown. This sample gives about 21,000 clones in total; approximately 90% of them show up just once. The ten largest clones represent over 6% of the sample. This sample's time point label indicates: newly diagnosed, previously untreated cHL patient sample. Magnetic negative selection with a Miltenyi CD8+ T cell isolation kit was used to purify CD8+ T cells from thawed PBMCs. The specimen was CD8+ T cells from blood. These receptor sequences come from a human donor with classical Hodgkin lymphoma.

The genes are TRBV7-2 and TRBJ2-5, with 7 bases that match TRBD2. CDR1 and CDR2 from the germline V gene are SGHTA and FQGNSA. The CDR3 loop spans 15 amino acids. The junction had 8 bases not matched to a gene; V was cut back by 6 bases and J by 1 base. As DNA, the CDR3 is TGTGCCAGCAGACCAGTGGGGGAGGGCCAAGAGACCCAGTACTTC. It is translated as CASRPVGEGQETQYF. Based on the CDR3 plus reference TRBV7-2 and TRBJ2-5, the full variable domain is GAGVSQSPSNKVTEKGKDVELRCDPISGHTALYWYRQSLGQGLEFLIYFQGNSAPDKSGLPSDRFSAERTGGSVSTLTIQRTQQEDSAVYLCASRPVGEGQETQYFGPGTRLLVL.

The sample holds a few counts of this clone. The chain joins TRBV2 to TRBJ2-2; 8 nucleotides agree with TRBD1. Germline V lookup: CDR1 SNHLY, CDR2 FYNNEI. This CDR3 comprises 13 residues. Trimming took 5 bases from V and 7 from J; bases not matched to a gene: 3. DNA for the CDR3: TGTGCCAGCAGTAACAGGGGGAGCGGGGAGCTGTTTTTT. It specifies CASSNRGSGELFF.